This T cell receptor beta chain appears in the sequencing data of a study of radiotherapy plus CTLA-4 blockade in lung cancer. Study as a whole: Objective response was observed in roughly 20% of patients, and disease control in around 31%. Findings and limits, study-wide: Some TCR clones had been derived from tumors. These clones expanded in peripheral blood after radiotherapy plus ipilimumab.

In germline, CDR1 is LGHNA, CDR2 YNFKEQ. This CDR3 is 17 amino acids long. V was pared by 1 base and J by 3 bases, with 7 bases of the junction left unmatched. Regarding this clone: Its antigen is as yet unknown.

Profiled with immunoSEQ multiplex PCR; TCRdb holds only in-frame clones, not every one. Of over 80,000 clones in the sample, around nine tenths are singletons; the top ten hold approximately 15%. The source material was peripheral blood, sampled from a patient treated with radiotherapy plus ipilimumab. The receptor comes from a human donor with non-small cell lung cancer that progressed on radiotherapy plus ipilimumab. The rearrangement links TRBV4-2 to TRBJ1-5; 9 bases map to TRBD1. The DNA of the CDR3 is TGTGCCAGCAGCCAAGGAATGGGACAGGGACTCAATCAGCCCCAGCATTTT. Translation: CASSQGMGQGLNQPQHF.